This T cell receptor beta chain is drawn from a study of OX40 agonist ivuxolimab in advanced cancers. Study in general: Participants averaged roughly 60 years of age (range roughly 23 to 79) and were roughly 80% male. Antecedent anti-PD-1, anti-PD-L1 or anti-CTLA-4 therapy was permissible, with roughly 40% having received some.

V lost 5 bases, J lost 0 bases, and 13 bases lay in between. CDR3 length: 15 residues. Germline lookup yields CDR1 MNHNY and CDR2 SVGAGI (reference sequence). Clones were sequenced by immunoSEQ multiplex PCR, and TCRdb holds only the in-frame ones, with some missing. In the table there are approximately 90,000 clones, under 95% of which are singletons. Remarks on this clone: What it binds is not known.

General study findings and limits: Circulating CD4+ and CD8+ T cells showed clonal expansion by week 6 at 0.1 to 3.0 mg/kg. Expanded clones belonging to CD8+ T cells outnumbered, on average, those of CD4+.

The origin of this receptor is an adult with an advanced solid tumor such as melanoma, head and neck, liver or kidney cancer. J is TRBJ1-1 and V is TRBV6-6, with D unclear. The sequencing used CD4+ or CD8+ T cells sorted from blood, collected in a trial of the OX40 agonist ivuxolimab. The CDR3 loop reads CASSPLMAMNTEAFF. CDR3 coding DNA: TGTGCCAGCAGTCCTTTGATGGCAATGAACACTGAAGCTTTCTTT.